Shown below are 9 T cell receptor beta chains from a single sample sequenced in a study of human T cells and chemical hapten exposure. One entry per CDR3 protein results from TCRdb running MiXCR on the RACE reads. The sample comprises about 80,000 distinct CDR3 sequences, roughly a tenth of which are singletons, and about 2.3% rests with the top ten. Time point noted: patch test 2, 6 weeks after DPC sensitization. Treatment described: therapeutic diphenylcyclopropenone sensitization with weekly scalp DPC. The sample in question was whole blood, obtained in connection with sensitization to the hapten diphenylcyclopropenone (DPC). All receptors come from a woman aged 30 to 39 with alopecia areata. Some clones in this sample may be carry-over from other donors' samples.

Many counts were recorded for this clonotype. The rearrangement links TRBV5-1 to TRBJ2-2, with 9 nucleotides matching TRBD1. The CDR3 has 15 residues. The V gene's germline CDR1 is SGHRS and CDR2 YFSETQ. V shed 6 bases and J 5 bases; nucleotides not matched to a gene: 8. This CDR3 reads CASNPGQGATGELFF. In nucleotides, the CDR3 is TGCGCCAGCAACCCGGGACAGGGTGCGACCGGGGAGCTGTTTTTT.

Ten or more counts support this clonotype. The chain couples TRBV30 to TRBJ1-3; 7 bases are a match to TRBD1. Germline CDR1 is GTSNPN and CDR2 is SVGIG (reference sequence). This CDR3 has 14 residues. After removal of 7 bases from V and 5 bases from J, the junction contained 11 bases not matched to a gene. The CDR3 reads CAFTRGTARNTIYF. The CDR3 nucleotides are TGTGCCTTCACGAGGGGGACAGCCCGAAACACCATATATTTT.

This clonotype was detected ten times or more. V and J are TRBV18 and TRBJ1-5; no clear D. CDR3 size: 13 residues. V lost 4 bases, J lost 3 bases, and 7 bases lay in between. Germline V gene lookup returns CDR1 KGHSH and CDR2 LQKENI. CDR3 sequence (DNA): TGTGCCAGCTCACTCCAATTCAATCAGCCCCAGCATTTT. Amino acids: CASSLQFNQPQHF.

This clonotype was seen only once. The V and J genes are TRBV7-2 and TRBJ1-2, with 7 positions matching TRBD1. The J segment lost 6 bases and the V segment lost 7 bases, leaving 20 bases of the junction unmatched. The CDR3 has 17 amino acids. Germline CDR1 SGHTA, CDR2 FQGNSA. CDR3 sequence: CASNGGGLTGKSDGYTF. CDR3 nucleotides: TGTGCCAGCAACGGGGGAGGGCTGACAGGGAAAAGCGATGGCTACACCTTC. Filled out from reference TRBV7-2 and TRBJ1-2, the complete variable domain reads GAGVSQSPSNKVTEKGKDVELRCDPISGHTALYWYRQSLGQGLEFLIYFQGNSAPDKSGLPSDRFSAERTGGSVSTLTIQRTQQEDSAVYLCASNGGGLTGKSDGYTFGSGTRLTVV.

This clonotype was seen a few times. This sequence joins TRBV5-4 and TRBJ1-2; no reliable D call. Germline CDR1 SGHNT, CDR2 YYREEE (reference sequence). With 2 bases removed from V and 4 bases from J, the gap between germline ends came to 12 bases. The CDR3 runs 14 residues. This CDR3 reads CASSFPQSFYGYTF. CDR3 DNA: TGTGCCAGCAGCTTTCCGCAGAGTTTCTATGGCTACACCTTC.

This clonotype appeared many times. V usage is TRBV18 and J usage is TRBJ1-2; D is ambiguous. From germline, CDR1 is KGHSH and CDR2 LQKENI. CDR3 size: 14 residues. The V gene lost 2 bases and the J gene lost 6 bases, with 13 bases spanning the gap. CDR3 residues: CASSPGNNYDGYTF. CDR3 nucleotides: TGTGCCAGCTCACCAGGGAATAATTATGATGGCTACACCTTC. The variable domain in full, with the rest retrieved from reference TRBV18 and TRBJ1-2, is NAGVMQNPRHLVRRRGQEARLRCSPMKGHSHVYWYRQLPEEGLKFMVYLQKENIIDESGMPKERFSAEFPKEGPSILRIQQVVRGDSAAYFCASSPGNNYDGYTFGSGTRLTVV.

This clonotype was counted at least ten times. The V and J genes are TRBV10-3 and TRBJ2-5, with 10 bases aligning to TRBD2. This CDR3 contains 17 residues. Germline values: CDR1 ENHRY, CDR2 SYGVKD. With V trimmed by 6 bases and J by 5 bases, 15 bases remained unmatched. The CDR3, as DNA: TGTGCCATCAGCATAAACGACCTAGCGGGAGCGCATGAGACCCAGTACTTC. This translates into CAISINDLAGAHETQYF.

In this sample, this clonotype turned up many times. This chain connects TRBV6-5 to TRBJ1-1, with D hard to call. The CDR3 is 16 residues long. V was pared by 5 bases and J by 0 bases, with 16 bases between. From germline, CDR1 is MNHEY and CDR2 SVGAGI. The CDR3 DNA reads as TGTGCCAGCAGTCCAGACACGTCCCTTCTGAACACTGAAGCTTTCTTT. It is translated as CASSPDTSLLNTEAFF.

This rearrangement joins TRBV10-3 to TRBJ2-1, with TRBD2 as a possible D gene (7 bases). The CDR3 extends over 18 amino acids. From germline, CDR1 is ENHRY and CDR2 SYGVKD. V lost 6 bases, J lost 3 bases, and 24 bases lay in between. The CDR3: CAISPGGHGKGGYNEQFF. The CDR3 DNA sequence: TGTGCCATCAGCCCGGGAGGACACGGAAAAGGGGGCTACAATGAGCAGTTCTTC.